This TCR beta chain is drawn from a study of post-analysis software for immune sequencing data. Study outcomes and limitations: TRBV segments more frequent in patients than in controls numbered several and included TRBV5-6, TRBV5-1 and TRBV20-1.

Unique molecular identifiers featured in each of the TCR beta cDNA libraries. T cells numbering roughly 1 to 10 million yielded cDNA molecules that totaled some 500,000. TCRdb fed the PCR reads into MiXCR, producing one record per CDR3 protein. The table records a few hundred thousand distinct CDR3 sequences, about a third of them present only once. This CDR3 comprises 14 residues. The ends lost 5 bases at V and 7 bases at J; junction bases unmatched: 8. Germline V gives CDR1 SGHTA, CDR2 FQGNSA. In its sample, this clonotype was seen many times. The antigen is not known. This receptor was identified in a girl aged 5 to 17 with multiple sclerosis. This sequence joins TRBV7-2 and TRBJ1-2, with TRBD1 matching 9 bases. Sequences were obtained from blood. CDR3 sequence: CASSLPGQGLGYTF. The DNA for the CDR3 is TGTGCCAGCAGCCTCCCGGGACAGGGACTTGGCTACACCTTC.